These 16 T cell receptor beta chains were sequenced from one sample in a study of shared clonotypes between healthy human individuals. Data came from immunoSEQ multiplex PCR; TCRdb stores just in-frame clones and leaves some out. The sample yields some 2.1 million clones, 93% seen once. Naive CD8 cells were CD45RO-negative, positively selected for CCR7, excluding terminally differentiated effector memory CD45RA+ cells. Sequenced: naive CD8+ T cells from PBMCs. These receptors came from a young man in good health. Some clones in this sample may be carry-over from other donors' samples.

The chain uses TRBV2 and TRBJ2-1; D is ambiguous. This CDR3 has 16 residues. CDR1 and CDR2 from the germline V gene are SNHLY and FYNNEI. Trimming took 7 bases from V and 0 from J, leaving 16 bases between them. CDR3 sequence (DNA): TGTGCCAGCACCGTCGCGCCTGCGAGCTCCTACAATGAGCAGTTCTTC. Protein product: CASTVAPASSYNEQFF.

This clone has a single count. V usage is TRBV27 and J usage is TRBJ2-7; 8 bases fit TRBD1. V gave up 3 bases and J gave up 4 bases; unmatched junction bases: 5. Germline CDR1 MNHEY, CDR2 SMNVEV (reference sequence). This CDR3 comprises 14 residues. In DNA form, the CDR3 reads TGTGCCAGCAGTTTCCAGGGGGCGCGGTACGAGCAGTACTTC. The encoded protein is CASSFQGARYEQYF.

V is TRBV4-3 and J is TRBJ2-3; 10 bases match TRBD2. The CDR3 runs to 17 residues. The V gene end was trimmed by 4 bases and the J gene end by 2 bases; junction bases not matched to a gene: 9. Germline V lookup: CDR1 LGHNA, CDR2 YSLEER. CDR3 loop: CASSPAHSGRVTDTQYF. The CDR3 region has the DNA TGCGCCAGCAGCCCCGCCCACAGCGGGAGGGTCACAGATACGCAGTATTTT.

V gene TRBV9 combines with J gene TRBJ2-1, with 8 bases matching TRBD2. This CDR3 has 14 amino acids. CDR1 and CDR2 (germline): SGDLS, YYNGEE. The trim removed 2 bases at V and 6 bases at J, leaving 4 bases unmatched. The CDR3 loop is CASSVFGTSNEQFF. The CDR3 DNA sequence: TGTGCCAGCAGCGTTTTTGGGACTAGCAATGAGCAGTTCTTC.

This rearrangement joins TRBV9 to TRBJ2-7; TRBD2 matches 10 bases. Germline lookup yields CDR1 SGDLS and CDR2 YYNGEE. The V and J ends lost 3 bases and 6 bases, in that order; junction bases with no gene match: 18. The CDR3 loop spans 18 amino acids. The CDR3 region has the DNA TGTGCCAGCAGCGCCAGGGCGCAGCGGGAGGGCCAGGGGCCCGAGCAGTACTTC. Amino acids: CASSARAQREGQGPEQYF.

The genes are TRBV13 and TRBJ1-4; D is undetermined. Germline V gene sequence: CDR1 PRHDT, CDR2 FYEKMQ (reference sequence). The CDR3 totals 15 residues. Deletions cut 3 bases from V and 1 base from J, with 9 bases between. CDR3 nucleotides: TGTGCCAGCAGCTTCCGGCTGGAAACTAATGAAAAACTGTTTTTT. Translated: CASSFRLETNEKLFF.

The CDR3 sequence is CSVEAVLLSGVNTEAFF. CDR3 nucleotides: TGCAGCGTTGAAGCTGTTCTTCTGTCAGGGGTGAACACTGAAGCTTTCTTT. The rearrangement links TRBV29-1 to TRBJ1-1, with D tentatively TRBD1 (6 bases). Germline V gene sequence: CDR1 SQVTM, CDR2 ANQGSEA. This CDR3 spans 17 amino acids. Trimming took 1 base from V and 0 from J, leaving 18 bases between them.

This chain connects TRBV7-3 to TRBJ2-2; no clear D gene. Germline assignment: CDR1 SGHTA and CDR2 FQGTGA. V was shortened by 5 bases and J by 5 bases, with 15 bases between the two germline ends. This CDR3 has 15 residues. The CDR3: CASSPAGSPTGELFF. CDR3 sequence (DNA): TGTGCCAGCAGCCCCGCCGGTTCGCCTACCGGGGAGCTGTTTTTT.

V is TRBV19 and J is TRBJ2-2; 11 bases agree with TRBD1. V lost 5 bases to trimming and J lost 7 bases; unmatched junction nucleotides: 3. This CDR3 is 14 amino acids long. The germline V gene encodes CDR1 LNHDA and CDR2 SQIVND (reference sequence). CDR3 in amino acids: CASSGQGAGGELFF. CDR3 nucleotides: TGTGCCAGTAGTGGACAGGGGGCAGGCGGGGAGCTGTTTTTT.

The chain carries TRBV28 and TRBJ1-5; D might be TRBD1 (5 bases). Trimming took 3 bases from V and 0 from J, leaving 12 bases between them. This CDR3 region has 16 residues. The germline V gene encodes CDR1 MDHEN and CDR2 SYDVKM. In nucleotides, the CDR3 is TGTGCCAGCAGTTTCATCCCGACAGTTAGCAATCAGCCCCAGCATTTT. Amino acid sequence: CASSFIPTVSNQPQHF. Looking up the rest from reference TRBV28 and TRBJ1-5 gives the full variable domain: DVKVTQSSRYLVKRTGEKVFLECVQDMDHENMFWYRQDPGLGLRLIYFSYDVKMKEKGDIPEGYSVSREKKERFSLILESASTNQTSMYLCASSFIPTVSNQPQHFGDGTRLSIL.

With respect to this clone: Within the sample, other DNA sequences also encode this same CDR3. The J gene is TRBJ1-1, the V gene TRBV7-9, with 8 positions matching TRBD1. The CDR3 runs to 13 residues. Germline V gene lookup returns CDR1 SEHNR and CDR2 FQNEAQ (reference sequence). V dropped 5 bases and J dropped 4; count of bases not matched to a gene: 3. The CDR3 nucleotides read TGTGCCAGCAGCCCGCAGGGGGCCACTGAAGCTTTCTTT. Its protein product is CASSPQGATEAFF.

J is TRBJ2-1 and V is TRBV6-6, with a tentative D call TRBD2 (6 bases). This CDR3 contains 15 residues. V lost 2 bases to trimming and J lost 8 bases, with 16 bases between them. CDR1 is MNHNY and CDR2 is SVGAGI in the germline V gene (reference sequence). The CDR3 bases are TGTGCCAGCAGTTACAATTTGGGGAGGTCCTATGAGCAGTTCTTC. Translation gives CASSYNLGRSYEQFF.

The rearrangement links TRBV7-2 to TRBJ1-2, with 9 bases that match TRBD1. Germline V gene lookup returns CDR1 SGHTA and CDR2 FQGNSA. V lost 5 bases and J lost 4; bases outside the gene matches: 5. CDR3 length: 14 residues. The CDR3, as DNA: TGTGCCAGCAGCGGGGGACAGGGAGGCTATGGCTACACCTTC. Residues: CASSGGQGGYGYTF.

This sequence joins TRBV14 and TRBJ2-5, with TRBD2 matching over 10 bases. The junction had 8 bases not matched to a gene; V was cut back by 2 bases and J by 5 bases. CDR1 is SGHDN and CDR2 is FVKESK in the germline V gene. The CDR3 spans 16 residues. The CDR3 nucleotides read TGTGCCAGCAGCCAATCAGCGGGAGGGATGGGGGAGACCCAGTACTTC. Its protein product is CASSQSAGGMGETQYF.

The chain employs TRBV27 and TRBJ2-1; D gene uncertain. Trimming removed 6 bases at V and 3 bases at J, with 18 bases between. Germline CDR1 reads MNHEY; CDR2 reads SMNVEV (reference sequence). The CDR3 loop spans 16 amino acids. The CDR3 protein is CASSLLIRRHYNEQFF. In DNA form, the CDR3 reads TGTGCCAGCAGCCTCCTCATTCGTCGCCACTACAATGAGCAGTTCTTC.

Written as DNA, the CDR3 is TGTGCCAGCAGCTTACCTAGCGGGAGAGTCTACGAGCAGTACTTC. Amino acid sequence: CASSLPSGRVYEQYF. The gene calls are TRBV5-4 and TRBJ2-7; 10 bases are a match to TRBD2. The CDR3 totals 15 residues. Germline CDR1 SGHNT, CDR2 YYREEE (reference sequence). V was pared by 2 bases and J by 3 bases, with 5 bases of the junction left unmatched.